The text below deals with one T cell receptor (beta chain). This entry is derived from a study of blood T cell repertoires in COVID-19. Study-wide context: PBMCs, B-cell-depleted T cells, or T cells provided the cDNA or gDNA that made up the material.

Using immunoSEQ multiplex PCR, the repertoire was profiled, and TCRdb retains in-frame clones only, with some absent. The sample comprises 200,000 to 300,000 clones, about 89% of which are singletons, and under 9.5% rests with the top ten. Sequenced material: PBMCs or T cells enriched from blood (not recorded which). This receptor was obtained from a man aged 35-49 years who had recovered from COVID-19.

The CDR3 loop is CASSSSGISYEQYF. The CDR3 DNA is TGTGCCAGCAGCTCTTCAGGGATCTCCTACGAGCAGTACTTC. The chain carries TRBV7-9 and TRBJ2-7, with D possibly being TRBD1 (5 bases). This CDR3 region has 14 residues. The germline V gene has CDR1 SEHNR and CDR2 FQNEAQ (reference sequence). Deletions cut 4 bases from V and 0 bases from J, with 10 bases between.